Below are 13 T cell receptor beta chains sequenced from a single sample in a study of CD8 T cells in Susac syndrome (dated by TCRdb to between 2018 and 2021). The method was the immunoSEQ multiplex PCR assay. RNA was extracted using the RNeasy kit, and roughly 0.45 to 1 microgram was reverse transcribed with random hexamers. The public reads were run again by TCRdb, first through fastp at Q25 and then through MiXCR, and only productive beta chains were kept. Each CDR3 protein gets just one entry, which takes the most common genes and DNA from the rows behind it. The sample contains approximately 190,000 distinct CDR3 sequences, 93% of them found a single time. 0.1% of the sample comes from the top ten. Sequencing was performed on CD4+ T cells from PBMCs. These TCRs come from a human donor in good health.

The chain combines TRBV29-1 with TRBJ2-2, with a possible D match to TRBD2 (6 bases). CDR3 length: 13 amino acids. The V and J ends lost 7 bases and 7 bases respectively, with 16 bases between them. Germline CDR1 and CDR2: SQVTM and ANQGSEA. CDR3 sequence: CSGGAIGGGELFF. The CDR3 nucleotides read TGCAGCGGCGGGGCCATCGGGGGCGGGGAGCTGTTTTTT.

V and J are TRBV7-9 and TRBJ2-1; tentatively, D is TRBD1 (7 bases). In germline, CDR1 is SEHNR, CDR2 FQNEAQ (reference sequence). The V gene lost 1 base and the J gene lost 0 bases, with 16 bases spanning the gap. The CDR3 covers 18 residues. This CDR3 is CASSLGRDSRSSYNEQFF. The CDR3 DNA reads as TGTGCCAGCAGCTTAGGGAGGGACAGCCGGAGCTCCTACAATGAGCAGTTCTTC.

The chain uses TRBV6-2 or TRBV6-3 and TRBJ1-5, with 12 bases aligning to TRBD1. Germline V CDR1 and CDR2: MNHEY, SVGEGT. Trimming at V came to 2 bases and at J to 7 bases, leaving 3 bases not matched to a gene. The CDR3 contains 15 residues. CDR3 amino acids: CASSYGTGGVQPQHF. The CDR3, as DNA: TGTGCCAGCAGTTACGGGACAGGGGGCGTGCAGCCCCAGCATTTT.

This rearrangement joins TRBV7-3 to TRBJ2-1, with D possibly matching TRBD2 (6 bases). Germline V gene data show CDR1 as SGHTA and CDR2 as FQGTGA. Trimming took off 5 bases at V and 9 bases at J, with 11 bases between the two ends. The CDR3 is 12 amino acids. In nucleotides, the CDR3 is TGTGCCAGCAGCCTCCAGGGAGGTGAGCAGTTCTTC. It is translated as CASSLQGGEQFF.

This sequence joins TRBV7-2 and TRBJ2-5; 9 bases agree with TRBD1. This CDR3 is built from 15 residues. Germline V lookup: CDR1 SGHTA, CDR2 FQGNSA. Unmatched junction bases numbered 10, after V lost 5 bases and J lost 6 bases. The CDR3 protein is CASSEQRTGVKTQYF. In DNA, the CDR3 is TGTGCCAGCAGCGAACAGCGGACAGGGGTTAAGACCCAGTACTTC. The full variable domain, rest sourced from reference TRBV7-2 and TRBJ2-5, is GAGVSQSPSNKVTEKGKDVELRCDPISGHTALYWYRQSLGQGLEFLIYFQGNSAPDKSGLPSDRFSAERTGGSVSTLTIQRTQQEDSAVYLCASSEQRTGVKTQYFGPGTRLLVL.

V usage is TRBV2 and J usage is TRBJ2-7; D is perhaps TRBD1 (6 bases). V dropped 7 bases and J dropped 3 bases, with 10 bases sitting between them. CDR1 SNHLY and CDR2 FYNNEI come from the germline V gene. CDR3 size: 12 residues. CDR3 in amino acids: CASTADSYEQYF. In DNA, the CDR3 is TGTGCCAGCACCGCGGACAGCTACGAGCAGTACTTC.

The chain uses TRBV7-8 and TRBJ2-3; tentatively, D is TRBD1 or TRBD2 (5 bases each). Trimming took off 1 base at V and 0 bases at J, with 17 bases between the two ends. This CDR3 is built from 18 residues. Germline V gives CDR1 SGHVS, CDR2 FQNEAQ. The CDR3 protein is CASSLVGEPRQSTDTQYF. As DNA, the CDR3 is TGTGCCAGCAGCTTAGTTGGGGAGCCGAGACAGAGCACAGATACGCAGTATTTT.

The rearrangement joins TRBV28 to TRBJ2-3; 7 positions agree with TRBD1. The CDR3 sequence is 14 residues long. Germline CDR1 reads MDHEN; CDR2 reads SYDVKM. V was clipped by 5 bases and J by 2 bases; unmatched bases: 4. This CDR3 reads CASSRDRTTDTQYF. The CDR3 region has the DNA TGTGCCAGCAGTCGGGACAGAACCACAGATACGCAGTATTTT.

The chain recombines TRBV20-1 with TRBJ2-2; D perhaps matches TRBD2 (6 bases). The CDR3 runs 13 residues. V lost 8 bases, J lost 7 bases, and 17 bases lay in between. The germline V gene has CDR1 DFQATT and CDR2 SNEGSKA (reference sequence). CDR3 in amino acids: CSCLGTLDGELFF. CDR3 nucleotides: TGCAGTTGCCTCGGGACTCTCGACGGGGAGCTGTTTTTT.

The rearrangement joins TRBV6-6 to TRBJ2-7; D call uncertain. Germline CDR1 MNHNY, CDR2 SVGAGI (reference sequence). The CDR3 loop spans 15 amino acids. The V and J ends lost 2 bases and 5 bases respectively, with 16 bases between them. The CDR3 region is CASSYGGRGFDEQYF. CDR3 nucleotides: TGTGCCAGCAGTTACGGCGGTAGAGGTTTCGACGAGCAGTACTTC.

The rearrangement links TRBV5-4 to TRBJ2-5; maybe TRBD2 (6 bases). Trimming stripped 3 bases from V and 5 bases from J, with 11 bases between. CDR1 SGHNT and CDR2 YYREEE come from the germline V gene (reference sequence). The length of the CDR3 is 13 residues. CDR3 DNA: TGTGCCAGCAGCTCCCCGGGGGTTGAGACCCAGTACTTC. This codes for CASSSPGVETQYF.

This clonotype occurred a few times. The rearrangement links TRBV30 to TRBJ2-7; D gene unclear. V shed 0 bases and J shed 0 bases, with 6 bases lying between them. The germline V gene has CDR1 GTSNPN and CDR2 SVGIG (reference sequence). This CDR3 has 13 residues. CDR3 sequence (DNA): TGTGCCTGGAGTGTAGGCAGCTCCTACGAGCAGTACTTC. It specifies CAWSVGSSYEQYF. Drawing the rest from reference TRBV30 and TRBJ2-7, the complete variable domain is SQTIHQWPATLVQPVGSPLSLECTVEGTSNPNLYWYRQAAGRGLQLLFYSVGIGQISSEVPQNLSASRPQDRQFILSSKKLLLSDSGFYLCAWSVGSSYEQYFGPGTRLTVT.

The rearrangement links TRBV29-1 to TRBJ2-1; 9 bases map to TRBD2. V gave up 0 bases and J gave up 5 bases; unmatched junction bases: 14. Germline CDR1 and CDR2: SQVTM and ANQGSEA. This CDR3 is built from 18 residues. The CDR3 here is CSVEDPPWRGGPDNEQFF. CDR3 DNA: TGCAGCGTTGAAGACCCCCCCTGGCGGGGGGGGCCCGACAATGAGCAGTTCTTC.